These 31 T cell receptor beta chains were sequenced from one sample in a study of cytomegalovirus exposure and HLA in healthy donors. Amplification used 60 Vbeta primers and 13 Jbeta primers. The method was immunoSEQ multiplex PCR; TCRdb's version includes in-frame clones alone and lacks a portion of them. The sample contains 70,000 to 90,000 clones, 66% of which appear only once. Specimen: PBMCs. The receptors shown here come from a man in his forties in good health and CMV-seropositive.

This clone came up once. This chain uses TRBV30 with TRBJ2-3; 8 bases agree with TRBD2. V shed 3 bases and J 5 bases; nucleotides not matched to a gene: 13. Germline assignment: CDR1 GTSNPN and CDR2 SVGIG (reference sequence). CDR3 length equals 16 residues. The CDR3 DNA reads as TGTGCCTGGAGCCCTTCCCCAGCGGGGGCGGGAGATACGCAGTATTTT. This sequence encodes CAWSPSPAGAGDTQYF. Variable domain in full (rest from reference TRBV30 and TRBJ2-3): SQTIHQWPATLVQPVGSPLSLECTVEGTSNPNLYWYRQAAGRGLQLLFYSVGIGQISSEVPQNLSASRPQDRQFILSSKKLLLSDSGFYLCAWSPSPAGAGDTQYFGPGTRLTVL.

The chain combines TRBV30 with TRBJ2-3; 13 bases are shared with TRBD2. The V segment lost 3 bases and the J segment 6 bases; nucleotides outside the gene matches: 6. This CDR3 spans 15 amino acids. Germline V CDR1 and CDR2: GTSNPN, SVGIG (reference sequence). CDR3 sequence: CAWRLAGGDWDTQYF. The DNA of the CDR3 is TGTGCCTGGAGACTAGCGGGGGGGGATTGGGATACGCAGTATTTT.

The rearrangement joins TRBV4-2 to TRBJ2-5; possible D gene TRBD1, 6 bases. Germline V gene lookup returns CDR1 LGHNA and CDR2 YNFKEQ. This CDR3 spans 13 amino acids. V was trimmed by 3 bases and J by 13 bases, leaving 18 bases between them. The DNA of the CDR3 is TGTGCCAGCAGCCACAGCCTGGGGGCCCTTCTGTACTTC. Translated: CASSHSLGALLYF.

The rearrangement links TRBV6-5 to TRBJ1-5; D possibly corresponds to TRBD1 (5 bases). V lost 6 bases and J lost 7, with 13 bases in between. The germline gives CDR1 MNHEY, CDR2 SVGAGI. CDR3 length: 13 residues. CDR3: CASRRRRDQPQHF. The CDR3 region has the DNA TGTGCCAGCAGGAGGAGGAGGGACCAGCCCCAGCATTTT.

This clone was counted only a few times. The chain joins TRBV7-2 to TRBJ2-7, with 11 bases that match TRBD2. The junction had 8 bases not matched to a gene; V was cut back by 8 bases and J by 2 bases. Germline V gives CDR1 SGHTA, CDR2 FQGNSA. The CDR3 loop spans 15 amino acids. DNA for the CDR3: TGTGCCAGCGCCGAAATAGCGGGGGGGCCCTACGAGCAGTACTTC. This sequence encodes CASAEIAGGPYEQYF.

The chain employs TRBV28 and TRBJ1-5; the D is unclear. Trimming took off 6 bases at V and 6 bases at J, with 9 bases between the two ends. CDR3 length equals 12 residues. The germline V gene has CDR1 MDHEN and CDR2 SYDVKM. The CDR3 nucleotides are TGTGCCAGCAGGACCGGCGGTCAGCCCCAGCATTTT. Translation: CASRTGGQPQHF. Drawing the rest from reference TRBV28 and TRBJ1-5, the complete variable domain is DVKVTQSSRYLVKRTGEKVFLECVQDMDHENMFWYRQDPGLGLRLIYFSYDVKMKEKGDIPEGYSVSREKKERFSLILESASTNQTSMYLCASRTGGQPQHFGDGTRLSIL.

V gene TRBV6-5 combines with J gene TRBJ1-1; maybe TRBD1 (5 bases). The ends were cut back, 0 bases at V and 1 base at J, with 12 bases in the middle. Per the germline V gene, CDR1 is MNHEY and CDR2 is SVGAGI. The CDR3 spans 16 residues. CDR3 amino acids: CASSYSSGATNTEAFF. The CDR3 DNA sequence: TGTGCCAGCAGTTACTCGAGCGGGGCGACGAACACTGAAGCTTTCTTT.

The chain recombines TRBV5-1 with TRBJ2-7, with TRBD1 matching over 8 bases. CDR3 length: 14 amino acids. The V gene's germline CDR1 is SGHRS and CDR2 YFSETQ. J was trimmed by 0 bases and V by 3 bases; bases with no gene match: 2. The chain's CDR3 is CASSWTGSSYEQYF. As DNA, the CDR3 is TGCGCCAGCAGCTGGACAGGGAGCTCCTACGAGCAGTACTTC.

In this sample, this clone turned up once. The gene calls are TRBV5-4 and TRBJ1-2; TRBD1 is a possible D gene (5 bases). Germline lookup yields CDR1 SGHNT and CDR2 YYREEE (reference sequence). V lost 0 bases, J lost 4 bases, and 10 bases lay in between. This CDR3 contains 14 residues. CDR3 in amino acids: CASSLGGPAYGYTF. CDR3 in DNA: TGTGCCAGCAGCTTGGGGGGCCCCGCCTATGGCTACACCTTC.

The chain employs TRBV27 and TRBJ2-7, with 9 bases aligning to TRBD2. This CDR3 is built from 16 residues. Trimming took 8 bases from V and 3 from J; bases not matched to a gene: 14. Germline V gives CDR1 MNHEY, CDR2 SMNVEV (reference sequence). The CDR3 loop reads CASEGTTVAGVYEQYF. CDR3 in DNA: TGTGCCAGCGAGGGAACGACTGTAGCGGGGGTCTACGAGCAGTACTTC.

This chain connects TRBV27 to TRBJ1-6; 9 bases fit TRBD1. V lost 4 bases to trimming and J lost 9 bases; unmatched junction nucleotides: 10. The V gene's germline CDR1 is MNHEY and CDR2 SMNVEV (reference sequence). CDR3 length equals 16 residues. CDR3 amino acids: CASSSSGQGLGSPLHF. The DNA of the CDR3 is TGTGCCAGCAGTTCCTCGGGACAGGGTCTTGGTTCACCCCTCCACTTT.

This clone was seen only a few times. J is TRBJ2-7 and V is TRBV7-2, with D tentatively TRBD1 (7 bases). Germline CDR1 reads SGHTA; CDR2 reads FQGNSA. The CDR3 is 15 residues long. V dropped 2 bases and J dropped 6 bases, with 17 bases sitting between them. The CDR3 loop reads CASSLRGRGAPEQYF. The CDR3 coding sequence is TGTGCCAGCAGCTTACGTGGCAGGGGGGCTCCCGAGCAGTACTTC. The full variable domain, rest sourced from reference TRBV7-2 and TRBJ2-7, is GAGVSQSPSNKVTEKGKDVELRCDPISGHTALYWYRQSLGQGLEFLIYFQGNSAPDKSGLPSDRFSAERTGGSVSTLTIQRTQQEDSAVYLCASSLRGRGAPEQYFGPGTRLTVT.

This clone was observed once. V is TRBV6-4 and J is TRBJ1-6; D perhaps matches TRBD1 (5 bases). This CDR3 has 16 residues. Germline V gene data show CDR1 as MRHNA and CDR2 as SNTAGT. V was cut by 6 bases and J by 7 bases, with 19 bases left in between. In nucleotides, the CDR3 is TGTGCCAGCAGAGTCTATGGGGGGGGTACGAATTCACCCCTCCACTTT. As protein: CASRVYGGGTNSPLHF.

V gene TRBV12-5 combines with J gene TRBJ2-2; 8 positions agree with TRBD2. V shed 0 bases, J shed 1 base, and the junction held 7 bases outside the gene matches. The CDR3 consists of 18 residues. Germline CDR1 and CDR2: LGHNT and FRNRAP. The CDR3 region has the DNA TGTGCTAGTGGTTTGGTACTCTTGGCGGGGGGGAACACCGGGGAGCTGTTTTTT. Its protein is CASGLVLLAGGNTGELFF.

The chain uses TRBV27 and TRBJ1-5, with D unclear. The CDR3 length is 14 residues. Trimming left V 6 bases short and J 3 bases short, with 12 bases between. Germline V gene lookup returns CDR1 MNHEY and CDR2 SMNVEV (reference sequence). CDR3 nucleotide sequence: TGTGCCAGCAGCCGATGGGGAGTCAATCAGCCCCAGCATTTT. Residues: CASSRWGVNQPQHF.

This clone was seen a few times. The chain uses TRBV6-4 and TRBJ2-6; 14 bases match TRBD2. CDR1 and CDR2 from the germline V gene are MRHNA and SNTAGT. The CDR3 sequence is 16 residues long. V gave up 8 bases and J gave up 2 bases; unmatched junction bases: 2. This CDR3 reads CASSTSGGAGANVLTF. CDR3 bases: TGTGCCAGCTCGACTAGCGGGGGGGCTGGGGCCAACGTCCTGACTTTC.

The chain has TRBV30 and TRBJ2-3, with TRBD1 matching over 9 bases. The CDR3 spans 14 residues. The V gene end was trimmed by 3 bases and the J gene end by 6 bases; junction bases not matched to a gene: 7. In germline, CDR1 is GTSNPN, CDR2 SVGIG (reference sequence). CDR3 amino acids: CAWSGTGYLDTQYF. In nucleotides, the CDR3 is TGTGCCTGGAGCGGGACAGGGTATTTGGATACGCAGTATTTT.

DNA of the CDR3: TGTGCCAGCAGTGCTCGACAGGGGTGGAACACCGGGGAGCTGTTTTTT. The encoded protein is CASSARQGWNTGELFF. V and J are TRBV6-1 and TRBJ2-2, with TRBD1 matching 8 bases. Losses at the gene ends were 4 bases for V and 1 base for J; bases not matched to a gene: 5. The V gene's germline CDR1 is MNHNS and CDR2 SASEGT. The CDR3 is made up of 16 amino acids.

This clone has more than one count but fewer than ten. J is TRBJ2-3 and V is TRBV6-1, with a tentative D call TRBD2 (6 bases). The CDR3 contains 16 residues. The V gene's germline CDR1 is MNHNS and CDR2 SASEGT. Trimming took 3 bases from V and 2 from J, leaving 15 bases between them. CDR3 DNA: TGTGCCAGCAGTGATATGCGGGGAGATTCCACAGATACGCAGTATTTT. It codes for CASSDMRGDSTDTQYF.

This clone was detected once. The chain combines TRBV4-2 with TRBJ2-5, with D unresolved. The end of the DNA is better explained by TRBJ2-7, so the J call may be wrong. The germline CDR1 and CDR2 sequences are LGHNA and YNFKEQ. This CDR3 contains 13 residues. The CDR3 sequence is CASSQRASYEQYF. In DNA, the CDR3 is TGTGCCAGCAGCCAACGCGCGTCCTACGAGCAGTACTTC.

This clone came up a few times. This chain uses TRBV5-1 with TRBJ1-2; 10 bases agree with TRBD1. V shed 4 bases and J 4 bases; nucleotides not matched to a gene: 10. Per germline, CDR1 SGHRS and CDR2 YFSETQ. CDR3 length: 16 residues. DNA for the CDR3: TGCGCCAGCAGCCCAACACTGCGGACAGGGGGCTATGGCTACACCTTC. It encodes CASSPTLRTGGYGYTF.

The chain is built from TRBV5-6 and TRBJ2-3; 7 bases align to TRBD1. Germline V gene lookup returns CDR1 SGHDT and CDR2 YYEEEE. This CDR3 comprises 14 residues. With 5 bases clipped from V and 0 bases from J, the junction kept 3 bases outside the gene matches. The CDR3 here is CASSWDRSTDTQYF. As DNA, the CDR3 is TGTGCCAGCAGTTGGGACAGAAGCACAGATACGCAGTATTTT.

The CDR3 coding sequence is TGCGCCAGCAGCGAGATCGGGGGGCCTGGTGAGCAGTTCTTC. As protein: CASSEIGGPGEQFF. The chain is built from TRBV5-1 and TRBJ2-1; perhaps TRBD2 as D (7 bases). Trimming took 4 bases from V and 9 from J, leaving 17 bases between them. In germline, CDR1 is SGHRS, CDR2 YFSETQ. The CDR3 is made up of 14 amino acids.

The V gene is TRBV5-1, the J gene TRBJ2-7; TRBD2 might be the D (5 bases). CDR3 length: 14 amino acids. Per the germline V gene, CDR1 is SGHRS and CDR2 is YFSETQ. Trimming left V 0 bases short and J 5 bases short, with 12 bases between. CDR3 sequence reads: CASSLEMDGDEQYF. The DNA for the CDR3 is TGCGCCAGCAGCTTGGAAATGGACGGGGACGAGCAGTACTTC.

The chain carries TRBV29-1 and TRBJ1-2, with a weak D call TRBD1 (5 bases). CDR3 length: 12 amino acids. Germline V gene lookup returns CDR1 SQVTM and CDR2 ANQGSEA. V gave up 0 bases and J gave up 6 bases, with 8 bases separating them. CDR3 sequence: CSVEDSRDGYTF. The CDR3 DNA is TGCAGCGTTGAAGATAGCAGGGATGGCTACACCTTC.

The CDR3 loop is CASSNGQGGTF. DNA for the CDR3: TGTGCCAGCAGTAACGGACAGGGAGGAACCTTC. V and J are TRBV6-1 and TRBJ1-2, with TRBD1 identical over 8 bases. V lost 5 bases and J lost 14; bases outside the gene matches: 7. The CDR3 has 11 residues. Germline values: CDR1 MNHNS, CDR2 SASEGT.

The genes are TRBV2 and TRBJ2-5, with D possibly matching TRBD2 (6 bases). Trimming shortened V by 6 bases and J by 1 base, and 9 bases separated the two germline ends. The CDR3 spans 13 residues. Germline V gene sequence: CDR1 SNHLY, CDR2 FYNNEI. The CDR3: CASRFGSQETQYF. The DNA for the CDR3 is TGTGCCAGCAGGTTCGGGAGCCAAGAGACCCAGTACTTC.

The chain is built from TRBV6-5 and TRBJ2-1; 7 positions agree with TRBD1. V was clipped by 4 bases and J by 5 bases; unmatched bases: 11. CDR3 size: 16 residues. Germline lookup yields CDR1 MNHEY and CDR2 SVGAGI. The CDR3 DNA reads TGTGCCAGCAGTTTGTCTCCGGGACAGCGCAACAATGAGCAGTTCTTC. This gives the protein CASSLSPGQRNNEQFF.

V is TRBV5-5 and J is TRBJ1-2, with D maybe TRBD1 (5 bases). CDR1 and CDR2 from the germline V gene are SGHKS and YYEKEE (reference sequence). V was pared by 4 bases and J by 0 bases, with 7 bases between. The CDR3 is 13 amino acids. CDR3 nucleotides: TGTGCCAGCAGCCAGACAGCTAACTATGGCTACACCTTC. Translated: CASSQTANYGYTF.

The rearrangement links TRBV25-1 to TRBJ1-2; the match to TRBD1 covers 9 bases. This CDR3 comprises 18 residues. V lost 0 bases, J lost 1 base, and 9 bases stayed unmatched. The V gene's germline CDR1 is MGHDK and CDR2 SYGVNS. CDR3 loop: CASSEYFRTGDINYGYTF. The CDR3 region has the DNA TGTGCCAGCAGTGAATATTTTCGGACAGGGGATATTAACTATGGCTACACCTTC.

This clone was counted a single time. This chain joins TRBV18 and TRBJ1-5, with 7 positions matching TRBD1. The CDR3 runs to 14 residues. Trimming removed 4 bases from V and 6 bases from J; junction bases left unmatched: 6. Germline V CDR1 and CDR2: KGHSH, LQKENI. The CDR3 nucleotides are TGTGCCAGCTCACACACAGGGGAAGGTCAGCCCCAGCATTTT. Residues: CASSHTGEGQPQHF.